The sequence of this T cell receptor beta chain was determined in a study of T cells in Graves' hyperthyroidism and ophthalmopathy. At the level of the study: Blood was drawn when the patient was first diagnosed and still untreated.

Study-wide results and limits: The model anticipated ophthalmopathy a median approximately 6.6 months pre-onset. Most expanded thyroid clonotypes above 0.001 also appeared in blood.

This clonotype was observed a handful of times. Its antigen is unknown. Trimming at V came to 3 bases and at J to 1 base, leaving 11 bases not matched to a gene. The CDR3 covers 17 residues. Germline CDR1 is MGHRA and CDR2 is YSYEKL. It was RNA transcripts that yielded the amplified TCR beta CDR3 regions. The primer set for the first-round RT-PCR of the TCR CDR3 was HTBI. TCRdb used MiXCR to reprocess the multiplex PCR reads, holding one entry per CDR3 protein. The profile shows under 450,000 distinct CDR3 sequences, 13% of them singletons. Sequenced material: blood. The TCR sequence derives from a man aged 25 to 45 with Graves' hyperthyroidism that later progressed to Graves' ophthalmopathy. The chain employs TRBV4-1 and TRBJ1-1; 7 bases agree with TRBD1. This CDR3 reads CASSHRLQGLENTEAFF. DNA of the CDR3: TGCGCCAGCAGCCATCGATTACAGGGGTTGGAGAACACTGAAGCTTTCTTT.